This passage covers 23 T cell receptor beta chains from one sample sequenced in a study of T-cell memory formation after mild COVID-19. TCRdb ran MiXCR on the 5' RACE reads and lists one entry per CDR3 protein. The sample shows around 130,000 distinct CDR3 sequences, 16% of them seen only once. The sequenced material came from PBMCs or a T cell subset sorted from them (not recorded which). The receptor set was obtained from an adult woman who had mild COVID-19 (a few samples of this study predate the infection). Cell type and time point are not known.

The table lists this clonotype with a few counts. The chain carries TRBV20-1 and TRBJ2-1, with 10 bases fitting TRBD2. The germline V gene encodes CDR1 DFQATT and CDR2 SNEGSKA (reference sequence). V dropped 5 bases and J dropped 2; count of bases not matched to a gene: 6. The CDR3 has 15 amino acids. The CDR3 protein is CSAESTSGPYNEQFF. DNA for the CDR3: TGCAGTGCTGAATCGACTAGCGGGCCCTACAATGAGCAGTTCTTC.

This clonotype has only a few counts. The DNA of the CDR3 is TGCGCCAGCAGCCAAGATTCAACCATAAGGGGGAATGAGCAGTTCTTC. The encoded protein is CASSQDSTIRGNEQFF. The genes are TRBV4-3 and TRBJ2-1; the D gene is possibly TRBD1 (6 bases). The V gene lost 0 bases and the J gene lost 7 bases, with 16 bases spanning the gap. This CDR3 spans 16 amino acids. Germline V gene data show CDR1 as LGHNA and CDR2 as YSLEER.

The CDR3 region is CASSGPGLPSGANVLTF. CDR3 in DNA: TGTGCCAGTAGTGGACCAGGATTACCGTCTGGGGCCAACGTCCTGACTTTC. The chain carries TRBV19 and TRBJ2-6, with D unresolved. The CDR3 spans 17 residues. Germline CDR1 reads LNHDA; CDR2 reads SQIVND (reference sequence). The V and J ends lost 5 bases and 1 base respectively, with 15 bases between them.

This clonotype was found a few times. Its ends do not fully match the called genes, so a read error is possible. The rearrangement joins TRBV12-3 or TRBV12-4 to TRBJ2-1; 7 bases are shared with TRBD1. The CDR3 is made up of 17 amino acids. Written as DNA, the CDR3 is TGTGCCGGCAGTTTGAGCCCCGGACAGGCCAGCTACAATGAGCAGTTCTTC. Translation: CAGSLSPGQASYNEQFF.

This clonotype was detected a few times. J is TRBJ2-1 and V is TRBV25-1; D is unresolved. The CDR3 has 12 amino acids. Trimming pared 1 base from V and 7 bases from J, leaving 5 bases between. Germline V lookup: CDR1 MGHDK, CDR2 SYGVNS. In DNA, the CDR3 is TGTGCCAGCAGTGAATTTAGTAATGAGCAGTTCTTC. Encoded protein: CASSEFSNEQFF. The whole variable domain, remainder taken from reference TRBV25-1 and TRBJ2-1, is EADIYQTPRYLVIGTGKKITLECSQTMGHDKMYWYQQDPGMELHLIHYSYGVNSTEKGDLSSESTVSRIRTEHFPLTLESARPSHTSQYLCASSEFSNEQFFGPGTRLTVL.

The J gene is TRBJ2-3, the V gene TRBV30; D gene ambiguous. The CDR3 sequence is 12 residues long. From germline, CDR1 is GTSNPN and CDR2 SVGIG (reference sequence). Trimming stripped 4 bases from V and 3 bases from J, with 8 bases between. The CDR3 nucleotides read TGTGCCTGGAAGGTAGGGACAGATACGCAGTATTTT. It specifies CAWKVGTDTQYF.

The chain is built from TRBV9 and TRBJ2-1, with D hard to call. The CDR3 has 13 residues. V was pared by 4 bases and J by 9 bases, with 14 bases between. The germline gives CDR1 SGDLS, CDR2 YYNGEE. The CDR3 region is CASSLGGRAEQFF. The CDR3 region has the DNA TGTGCCAGCAGCTTAGGCGGTAGGGCTGAGCAGTTCTTC.

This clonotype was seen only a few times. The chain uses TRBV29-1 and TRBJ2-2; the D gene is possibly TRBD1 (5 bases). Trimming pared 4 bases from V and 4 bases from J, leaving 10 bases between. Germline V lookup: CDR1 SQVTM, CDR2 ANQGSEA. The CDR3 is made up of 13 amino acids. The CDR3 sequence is CSVAAGFTGELFF. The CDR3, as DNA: TGCAGCGTTGCGGCAGGGTTCACCGGGGAGCTGTTTTTT.

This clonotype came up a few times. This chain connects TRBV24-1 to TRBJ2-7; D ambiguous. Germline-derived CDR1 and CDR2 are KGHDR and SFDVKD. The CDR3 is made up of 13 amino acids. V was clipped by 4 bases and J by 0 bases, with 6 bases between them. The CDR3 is CATSERSSYEQYF. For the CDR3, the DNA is TGTGCCACCAGTGAACGGAGCTCCTACGAGCAGTACTTC.

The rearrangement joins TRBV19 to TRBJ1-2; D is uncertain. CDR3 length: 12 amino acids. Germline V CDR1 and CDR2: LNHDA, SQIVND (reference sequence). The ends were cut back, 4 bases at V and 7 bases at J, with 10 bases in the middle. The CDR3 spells CASSNAPVGYTF. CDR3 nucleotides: TGTGCCAGTAGTAACGCCCCGGTTGGCTACACCTTC.

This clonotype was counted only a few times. Written as DNA, the CDR3 is TGCAGCGTCGCAGAGGAGAATAATTCACCCCTCCACTTT. Residues: CSVAEENNSPLHF. The gene calls are TRBV29-1 and TRBJ1-6; unclear D gene. Trimming removed 6 bases at V and 5 bases at J, with 11 bases between. This CDR3 region has 13 residues. In germline, CDR1 is SQVTM, CDR2 ANQGSEA. The entire variable domain, with the rest obtained from reference TRBV29-1 and TRBJ1-6, is as follows: SAVISQKPSRDICQRGTSLTIQCQVDSQVTMMFWYRQQPGQSLTLIATANQGSEATYESGFVIDKFPISRPNLTFSTLTVSNMSPEDSSIYLCSVAEENNSPLHFGNGTRLTVT.

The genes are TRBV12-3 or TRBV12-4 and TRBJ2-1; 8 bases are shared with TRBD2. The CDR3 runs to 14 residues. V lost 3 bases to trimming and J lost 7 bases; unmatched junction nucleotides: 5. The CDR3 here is CASSFRREDNEQFF. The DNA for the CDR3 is TGTGCCAGCAGTTTCCGGCGGGAGGATAATGAGCAGTTCTTC.

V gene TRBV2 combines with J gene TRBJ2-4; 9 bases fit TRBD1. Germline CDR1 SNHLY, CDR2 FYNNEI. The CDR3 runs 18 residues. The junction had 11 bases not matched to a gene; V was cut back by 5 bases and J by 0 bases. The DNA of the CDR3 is TGTGCCAGCAGTATTACAGGGGGCGGAGTTTCAGCCAAAAACATTCAGTACTTC. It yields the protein CASSITGGGVSAKNIQYF.

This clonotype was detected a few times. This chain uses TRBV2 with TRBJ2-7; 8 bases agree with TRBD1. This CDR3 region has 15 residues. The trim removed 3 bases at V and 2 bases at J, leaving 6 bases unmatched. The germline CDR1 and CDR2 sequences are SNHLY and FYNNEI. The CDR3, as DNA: TGTGCCAGCAGTGACCTGACAGGGGTTACCTACGAGCAGTACTTC. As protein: CASSDLTGVTYEQYF.

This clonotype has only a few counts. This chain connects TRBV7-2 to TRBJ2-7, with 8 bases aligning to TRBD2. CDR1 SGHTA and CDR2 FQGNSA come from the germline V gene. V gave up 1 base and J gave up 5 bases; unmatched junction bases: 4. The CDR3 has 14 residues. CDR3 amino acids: CASSLGLAWDEQYF. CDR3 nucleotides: TGTGCCAGCAGCTTAGGACTAGCGTGGGACGAGCAGTACTTC.

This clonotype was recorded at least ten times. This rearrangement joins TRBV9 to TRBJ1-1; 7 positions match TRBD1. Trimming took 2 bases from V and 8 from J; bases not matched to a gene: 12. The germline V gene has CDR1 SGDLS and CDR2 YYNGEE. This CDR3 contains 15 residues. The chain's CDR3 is CASSVGTVPHQEAFF. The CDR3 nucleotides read TGTGCCAGCAGCGTCGGGACAGTTCCACACCAAGAAGCTTTCTTT.

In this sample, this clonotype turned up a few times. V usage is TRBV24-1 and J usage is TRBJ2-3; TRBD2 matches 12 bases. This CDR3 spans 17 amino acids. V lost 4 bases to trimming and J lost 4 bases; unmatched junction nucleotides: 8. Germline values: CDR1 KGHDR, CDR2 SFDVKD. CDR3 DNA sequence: TGTGCCACCAGTGACCCAAGACTAGCGGGAGTGGCAGATACGCAGTATTTT. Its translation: CATSDPRLAGVADTQYF.

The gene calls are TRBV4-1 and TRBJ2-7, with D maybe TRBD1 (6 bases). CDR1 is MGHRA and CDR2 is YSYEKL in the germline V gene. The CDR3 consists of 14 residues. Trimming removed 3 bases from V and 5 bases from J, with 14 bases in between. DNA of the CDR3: TGCGCCAGCAGCCACCCGCAAACAGGGAACGAGCAGTACTTC. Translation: CASSHPQTGNEQYF.

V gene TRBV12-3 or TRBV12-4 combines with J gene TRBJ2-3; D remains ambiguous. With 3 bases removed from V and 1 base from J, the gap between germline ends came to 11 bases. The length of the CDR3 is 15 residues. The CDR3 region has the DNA TGTGCCAGCAGTTTTCGGCATCTCGGCACAGATACGCAGTATTTT. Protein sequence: CASSFRHLGTDTQYF.

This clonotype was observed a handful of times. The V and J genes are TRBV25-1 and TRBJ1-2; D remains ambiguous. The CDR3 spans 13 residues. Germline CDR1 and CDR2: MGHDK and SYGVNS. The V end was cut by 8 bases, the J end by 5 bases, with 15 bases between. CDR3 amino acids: CASSRTTGYGYTF. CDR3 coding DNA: TGTGCCAGCTCCAGGACGACTGGGTATGGCTACACCTTC.

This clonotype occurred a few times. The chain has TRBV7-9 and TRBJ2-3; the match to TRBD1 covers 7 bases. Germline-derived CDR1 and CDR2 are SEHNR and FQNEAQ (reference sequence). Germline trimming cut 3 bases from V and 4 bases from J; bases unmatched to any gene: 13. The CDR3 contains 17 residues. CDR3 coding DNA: TGTGCCAGCAGCTTTGGAATGATGGGGACAGCGGCAGATACGCAGTATTTT. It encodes CASSFGMMGTAADTQYF.

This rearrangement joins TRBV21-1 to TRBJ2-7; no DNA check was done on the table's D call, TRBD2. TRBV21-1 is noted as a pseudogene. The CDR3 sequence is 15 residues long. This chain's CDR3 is CASSKGASGSYEQYF. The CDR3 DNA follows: TGTGCCAGCAGCAAAGGGGCTAGCGGTTCCTACGAGCAGTACTTC.

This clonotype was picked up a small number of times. The CDR3 DNA is TGTGCCACCGCCTCGAGGGAGGCCCTGGGAGAGACCCAGTACTTC. It specifies CATASREALGETQYF. The V gene is TRBV24-1, the J gene TRBJ2-5; D is perhaps TRBD2 (6 bases). Trimming removed 9 bases at V and 4 bases at J, with 20 bases between. Germline CDR1 KGHDR, CDR2 SFDVKD. The CDR3 sequence is 15 residues long.